This TCR beta chain was captured in a study of cytomegalovirus exposure and HLA in healthy donors. Though probably carrying unrecorded immune exposures, donors were nominally healthy at sampling. 60 Vbeta and 13 Jbeta primers were used in PCR. Sequencing was performed with immunoSEQ multiplex PCR; in TCRdb, only in-frame clones are kept and a portion is missing. Of about 160,000 clones in the sample, roughly 80% are singletons; the top ten hold 8.5%. As to this clone: Its antigen is undetermined.

Study-wide findings and caveats: A later analysis reportedly identified an Asian-associated ancestry cluster as carrying fewer N-insertions than the approximately 670-donor mean. The authors enumerated around 150 TCR beta chains as linked to cytomegalovirus.

CDR3 length: 14 residues. Trimming shortened V by 6 bases and J by 3 bases, and 12 bases separated the two germline ends. Per the germline V gene, CDR1 is SNHLY and CDR2 is FYNNEI. The source of this sequence is a male donor in good health and CMV-seropositive. Sequencing was done on a sample of PBMCs. The V and J genes are TRBV2 and TRBJ1-3, with a tentative D call TRBD1 (5 bases). The CDR3 spells CASSSGDYGNTIYF. The CDR3 bases are TGTGCCAGCAGCTCGGGGGACTATGGAAACACCATATATTTT.